This TCR beta chain was observed in a study of cytotoxic CD8 clonotypes in ibrutinib-treated CLL. The overall study: For this cohort, patients were approximately ten relapsed/refractory and approximately 14 treatment-naive, while 17 were IGHV unmutated.

Sequencing used immunoSEQ multiplex PCR; TCRdb keeps in-frame clones, though not all of them. Among some 300,000 clones listed, about 77% were seen once. The sample holds a few counts of this clone. The sequenced sample was PBMCs, obtained before ibrutinib treatment. This clonotype was sampled from a human donor with chronic lymphocytic leukemia.

CDR3 in DNA: TGCGCCAGCAGCCATTTTGGGGCCAACGTCCTGACTTTC. As protein: CASSHFGANVLTF. V is TRBV4-1 and J is TRBJ2-6; D unresolved. This CDR3 has 13 residues. Germline CDR1 and CDR2: MGHRA and YSYEKL. The ends were cut back, 3 bases at V and 3 bases at J, with 3 bases in the middle.